The source of this T cell receptor (beta chain) is a study of T-cell reconstitution after alpha-beta-depleted transplantation in children. It was with unique molecular identifiers that the TCRbeta library was prepared. MiXCR, run by TCRdb on the PCR reads, gives a single entry per CDR3 protein. The repertoire has around 600,000 distinct CDR3 sequences, approximately 10% of them found once; the top ten carry 3.5% to 5%. Germline V gene sequence: CDR1 MNHNS, CDR2 SASEGT. With 6 bases removed from V and 0 bases from J, the gap between germline ends came to 14 bases. This CDR3 is built from 15 residues. This clonotype was counted a few times.

J is TRBJ1-1 and V is TRBV6-1, with D maybe TRBD1 (5 bases). The sample here was PBMCs from the stem cell graft donor, taken from the stem cell graft. This receptor was taken from a human donor who donated a stem cell graft to a child with acute myeloid leukemia. As DNA, the CDR3 is TGTGCCAGCAGCCTACAGGATCGTATGAACACTGAAGCTTTCTTT. Translated, it gives CASSLQDRMNTEAFF.